This T cell receptor (beta chain) was found in a study of shared clonotypes between healthy human individuals. Study details: A donor's plate count was three for CD4 naive and three for CD4 memory; CD8 naive had two and CD8 memory one.

Naive CD8 populations comprised CD45RO-negative cells positively selected for CCR7, excluding terminally differentiated effector memory CD45RA+ cells. Everyone who donated was a Caucasian adult who lived in Nashville, Tennessee. CDR1 and CDR2 from the germline V gene are SGHRS and YFSETQ. CDR3 length: 16 amino acids. The V end lost 1 base, the J end lost 0 bases, and 13 bases lay between the germline ends. Authors' analysis steps: There were no quality scores in the junction-only immunoSEQ sequences, so filtering differed. Sequencing was performed with immunoSEQ multiplex PCR; in TCRdb, only in-frame clones are kept and a portion is missing. Clonal size and the V and J genes are those of that table, whereas D and trimming came from the DNA. The table records under 700,000 clones, 85% to 95% of them present only once.

The receptor's source is a woman aged 25 to 45 in good health. The rearrangement uses TRBV5-1 and TRBJ1-1; no definite D call. The source material was naive CD8+ T cells sorted from blood. CDR3 sequence: CASSLSRTFMNTEAFF. The CDR3 nucleotides are TGCGCCAGCAGCTTGTCCCGGACCTTCATGAACACTGAAGCTTTCTTT.